Shown below are 26 T cell receptor beta chains from a single sample sequenced in a study of response to subunit inactivated influenza vaccine. Via MiXCR, TCRdb re-called the RT-PCR reads, giving one row per CDR3 protein. The sample has about 520,000 distinct CDR3 sequences, less than 30% seen once. This material consisted of CD4+ T cells sorted from PBMCs, taken 4 to 6 days after vaccination. Receptors originate from a man in his fifties who received an inactivated influenza vaccine.

V and J are TRBV20-1 and TRBJ2-5; the D is unclear. Trimming took 2 bases from V and 7 from J, leaving 11 bases between them. Germline loops: CDR1 DFQATT, CDR2 SNEGSKA (reference sequence). The CDR3 runs 12 residues. CDR3 nucleotides: TGCAGTGCTAGAATGCGTTGGGGGACCCAGTACTTC. The encoded protein is CSARMRWGTQYF.

The chain has TRBV5-1 and TRBJ2-7; 8 bases align to TRBD1. The CDR3 spans 17 residues. The ends lost 3 bases at V and 2 bases at J; junction bases unmatched: 13. Germline V gene data show CDR1 as SGHRS and CDR2 as YFSETQ. The CDR3 nucleotides read TGCGCCAGCAGCTCTATCGGCGGACAGGGTTCAACCTACGAGCAGTACTTC. Its protein product is CASSSIGGQGSTYEQYF. Full variable domain (outside the CDR3, taken from reference TRBV5-1 and TRBJ2-7): KAGVTQTPRYLIKTRGQQVTLSCSPISGHRSVSWYQQTPGQGLQFLFEYFSETQRNKGNFPGRFSGRQFSNSRSEMNVSTLELGDSALYLCASSSIGGQGSTYEQYFGPGTRLTVT.

The chain couples TRBV20-1 to TRBJ2-5, with D maybe TRBD1 (6 bases). V was pared by 2 bases and J by 2 bases, with 12 bases between. The CDR3 extends over 14 amino acids. Per the germline V gene, CDR1 is DFQATT and CDR2 is SNEGSKA (reference sequence). The DNA of the CDR3 is TGCAGTGCTAGACAGTGGCAGGGGCAAGAGACCCAGTACTTC. Its translation is CSARQWQGQETQYF.

This sequence joins TRBV7-2 and TRBJ1-2; TRBD1 matches at 7 bases. CDR1 and CDR2 (germline): SGHTA, FQGNSA. V shed 5 bases, J shed 2 bases, and the junction held 11 bases outside the gene matches. This CDR3 has 16 amino acids. The DNA for the CDR3 is TGTGCCAGCAGCACGGGAGGGGGCGCTGGGAACTATGGCTACACCTTC. The encoded protein is CASSTGGGAGNYGYTF.

This clonotype was recorded at least ten times. This rearrangement joins TRBV20-1 to TRBJ1-5; TRBD1 agrees at 7 bases. Germline lookup yields CDR1 DFQATT and CDR2 SNEGSKA (reference sequence). The CDR3 spans 18 residues. The ends lost 0 bases at V and 2 bases at J; junction bases unmatched: 13. The CDR3 here is CSARDSQGVGNGNQPQHF. In nucleotides, the CDR3 is TGCAGTGCTAGAGATAGCCAGGGGGTAGGAAATGGCAATCAGCCCCAGCATTTT.

This CDR3 reads CASSDYRGANEQFF. As DNA, the CDR3 is TGTGCCAGCAGTGACTACCGTGGCGCCAATGAGCAGTTCTTC. The genes are TRBV6-1 and TRBJ2-1; D is ambiguous. Germline V gene lookup returns CDR1 MNHNS and CDR2 SASEGT. The CDR3 loop spans 14 amino acids. With 3 bases removed from V and 6 bases from J, the gap between germline ends came to 12 bases.

The rearrangement joins TRBV24-1 to TRBJ2-5, with 9 nucleotides matching TRBD1. Germline trimming cut 6 bases from V and 3 bases from J; bases unmatched to any gene: 4. Germline CDR1 and CDR2: KGHDR and SFDVKD. The length of the CDR3 is 14 residues. CDR3: CATSKTGGKETQYF. In DNA form, the CDR3 reads TGTGCCACCAGTAAGACAGGGGGGAAAGAGACCCAGTACTTC.

The V gene is TRBV4-3, the J gene TRBJ2-7, with D perhaps TRBD1 (6 bases). The germline gives CDR1 LGHNA, CDR2 YSLEER. V was clipped by 0 bases and J by 3 bases, with 12 bases between them. The CDR3 loop spans 15 amino acids. Here the CDR3 reads CASSQDWGQNYEQYF. Written as DNA, the CDR3 is TGCGCCAGCAGCCAAGATTGGGGGCAGAACTACGAGCAGTACTTC.

In this sample, this clonotype turned up a few times. The J gene is TRBJ1-1, the V gene TRBV20-1, with D perhaps matching TRBD1 (6 bases). Germline CDR1 DFQATT, CDR2 SNEGSKA (reference sequence). The CDR3 spans 15 residues. The V end was cut by 0 bases, the J end by 5 bases, with 16 bases between. The CDR3 protein is CSARDPGGGRTEAFF. CDR3 bases: TGCAGTGCTAGAGATCCCGGGGGCGGGCGGACTGAAGCTTTCTTT.

The chain recombines TRBV29-1 with TRBJ2-1, with D hard to call. The ends were cut back, 5 bases at V and 0 bases at J, with 5 bases in the middle. From germline, CDR1 is SQVTM and CDR2 ANQGSEA. The CDR3 is 12 amino acids. CDR3 bases: TGCAGCGTTACGAGCTCCTACAATGAGCAGTTCTTC. As protein: CSVTSSYNEQFF.

There are a few counts of this clonotype. The genes are TRBV25-1 and TRBJ1-1; tentatively, D is TRBD1 (6 bases). The CDR3 has 16 residues. Trimming shortened V by 2 bases and J by 3 bases, and 16 bases separated the two germline ends. Germline V lookup: CDR1 MGHDK, CDR2 SYGVNS. The CDR3 reads CASSEIGNREDTEAFF. CDR3 coding DNA: TGTGCCAGCAGTGAAATAGGCAACAGGGAGGACACTGAAGCTTTCTTT.

The V and J genes are TRBV7-9 and TRBJ2-3; 8 nucleotides line up with TRBD1. Germline values: CDR1 SEHNR, CDR2 FQNEAQ (reference sequence). There are 16 residues in the CDR3. V was clipped by 4 bases and J by 0 bases; unmatched bases: 6. CDR3 protein: CASSSSGGGSTDTQYF. CDR3 DNA: TGTGCCAGCAGCTCATCAGGGGGCGGAAGCACAGATACGCAGTATTTT.

The chain has TRBV9 and TRBJ2-5; D ambiguous. V lost 2 bases, J lost 3 bases, and 8 bases lay in between. From germline, CDR1 is SGDLS and CDR2 YYNGEE. CDR3 length equals 13 residues. DNA of the CDR3: TGTGCCAGCAGCGTTGGGCCGGAAGAGACCCAGTACTTC. Amino acids: CASSVGPEETQYF. Full variable domain (remainder filled in from reference TRBV9 and TRBJ2-5): DSGVTQTPKHLITATGQRVTLRCSPRSGDLSVYWYQQSLDQGLQFLIQYYNGEERAKGNILERFSAQQFPDLHSELNLSSLELGDSALYFCASSVGPEETQYFGPGTRLLVL.

In its sample, this clonotype was seen many times. V is TRBV7-2 and J is TRBJ2-5, with 10 nucleotides matching TRBD2. The CDR3 is made up of 15 amino acids. After removal of 7 bases from V and 2 bases from J, the junction contained 7 bases not matched to a gene. Germline lookup yields CDR1 SGHTA and CDR2 FQGNSA. CDR3 in DNA: TGTGCCAGCACCCTACTAGCGGGACAACAAGAGACCCAGTACTTC. It yields the protein CASTLLAGQQETQYF.

The chain carries TRBV20-1 and TRBJ2-3; TRBD1 is a possible D gene (6 bases). V was clipped by 6 bases and J by 3 bases, with 7 bases between them. The CDR3 has 11 amino acids. Germline CDR1 DFQATT, CDR2 SNEGSKA (reference sequence). The CDR3 reads CSAQGTDTQYF. CDR3 in DNA: TGCAGTGCCCAGGGGACAGATACGCAGTATTTT.

The chain has TRBV9 and TRBJ2-1; the D gene is possibly TRBD2 (8 bases). V lost 8 bases to trimming and J lost 8 bases, with 17 bases between them. In germline, CDR1 is SGDLS, CDR2 YYNGEE. This CDR3 contains 13 residues. CDR3 bases: TGTGCCAGTTCCCGGGGGGGGACAGATGAGCAGTTCTTC. It translates to CASSRGGTDEQFF.

In this sample, this clonotype turned up a few times. V usage is TRBV3-1 and J usage is TRBJ2-5; D is unresolved. V dropped 2 bases and J dropped 1 base, with 2 bases sitting between them. Germline CDR1 and CDR2: LGHDT and YNNKEL (reference sequence). CDR3 length: 12 amino acids. In nucleotides, the CDR3 is TGTGCCAGCAGCCAATTCCAAGAGACCCAGTACTTC. Translation: CASSQFQETQYF.

J is TRBJ1-3 and V is TRBV6-1; the D gene is possibly TRBD1 (5 bases). CDR1 is MNHNS, CDR2 SASEGT, per germline. The V and J ends lost 7 bases and 0 bases respectively, with 10 bases between them. This CDR3 spans 14 amino acids. The CDR3 here is CASKNQGSGNTIYF. The CDR3 nucleotides read TGTGCCAGCAAGAACCAGGGCTCTGGAAACACCATATATTTT.

The V gene is TRBV27, the J gene TRBJ1-4, with TRBD1 as a possible D gene (5 bases). CDR1 and CDR2 (germline): MNHEY, SMNVEV (reference sequence). The CDR3 spans 12 residues. In nucleotides, the CDR3 is TGTGCTTGTGGGGGAGGCGGGGAAAAACTGTTTTTT. It encodes CACGGGGEKLFF.

This clonotype was picked up many times. The CDR3 DNA follows: TGTGCCAGCAGCTTAGCAGGGGCATCGACAGATACGCAGTATTTT. This gives the protein CASSLAGASTDTQYF. The genes are TRBV7-6 and TRBJ2-3; possible D gene TRBD1, 5 bases. Looked up from germline, CDR1 is SGHVS and CDR2 is FNYEAQ. Trimming left V 0 bases short and J 3 bases short, with 10 bases between. This CDR3 has 15 residues. Together with reference TRBV7-6 and TRBJ2-3, the CDR3 gives the full variable domain: GAGVSQSPRYKVTKRGQDVALRCDPISGHVSLYWYRQALGQGPEFLTYFNYEAQQDKSGLPNDRFSAERPEGSISTLTIQRTEQRDSAMYRCASSLAGASTDTQYFGPGTRLTVL.

V usage is TRBV5-4 and J usage is TRBJ1-1; 8 positions match TRBD1. V lost 4 bases and J lost 6; bases outside the gene matches: 11. The CDR3 runs 15 residues. The germline V gene has CDR1 SGHNT and CDR2 YYREEE (reference sequence). Written as DNA, the CDR3 is TGTGCCAGCAGCGCGCAGCAGGGGGCAATCTCTGAAGCTTTCTTT. Translated: CASSAQQGAISEAFF.

This clonotype was detected only a few times. As DNA, the CDR3 is TGCAGTGCTACACGGGACCGTAATTCACCCCTCCACTTT. This codes for CSATRDRNSPLHF. The gene calls are TRBV20-1 and TRBJ1-6, with D possibly matching TRBD1 (5 bases). The CDR3 totals 13 residues. Germline CDR1 and CDR2: DFQATT and SNEGSKA (reference sequence). Deletions cut 4 bases from V and 6 bases from J, with 10 bases between.

The chain employs TRBV7-2 and TRBJ2-7; no reliable D call. The V end lost 2 bases, the J end lost 2 bases, and 7 bases lay between the germline ends. Germline V lookup: CDR1 SGHTA, CDR2 FQGNSA. The CDR3 spans 13 residues. Written as DNA, the CDR3 is TGTGCCAGCAGCTTATTTGCGACCTACGAGCAGTACTTC. Translation: CASSLFATYEQYF.

This clonotype was detected only a few times. This chain links TRBV29-1 with TRBJ1-1, with a weak D call TRBD1 (5 bases). Germline lookup yields CDR1 SQVTM and CDR2 ANQGSEA. Trimming shortened V by 3 bases and J by 1 base, and 12 bases separated the two germline ends. This CDR3 has 14 amino acids. DNA for the CDR3: TGCAGCGTTGATCTCCAAAGGGGGAACACTGAAGCTTTCTTT. This sequence encodes CSVDLQRGNTEAFF.

The rearrangement links TRBV20-1 to TRBJ1-5; TRBD1 aligns across 10 bases. J was trimmed by 8 bases and V by 5 bases; bases with no gene match: 12. The CDR3 is 15 residues long. CDR1 and CDR2 (germline): DFQATT, SNEGSKA (reference sequence). The CDR3 loop is CSAHSGQGILKPQHF. The CDR3 DNA is TGCAGTGCTCATTCGGGACAGGGGATTTTAAAGCCCCAGCATTTT.

Of note for this clonotype: One junction end does not reproduce the germline sequence, and a read error may be involved. The rearrangement uses TRBV25-1 and TRBJ1-4, with a tentative D call TRBD1 (5 bases). This CDR3 comprises 13 residues. Germline V gene sequence: CDR1 MGHDK, CDR2 SYGVNS. In nucleotides, the CDR3 is TGTGCCTGCAGGGAGGCAGGGAATGAAAAACTGTTTTTT. Its translation is CACREAGNEKLFF.